These 13 T cell receptor beta chains originate from one sample sequenced in a study of blood T cells in healthy people across ages. It was with a sample-barcoded 5' primer and a J-beta primer mix that a second PCR of roughly 6 to 12 cycles was run. TCRdb reanalysed the 5' RACE reads using MiXCR and keeps one entry per CDR3 protein. The sample has more than 1,400,000 distinct CDR3 sequences, 42% seen once; the top ten hold under 8%. The source material was blood. These receptors came from a woman aged 18-29 years in good health.

This clonotype was counted between two and nine times. This chain links TRBV25-1 with TRBJ2-3; 9 nucleotides align to TRBD2. This CDR3 comprises 16 residues. J was trimmed by 3 bases and V by 1 base; bases with no gene match: 5. Germline V gene data show CDR1 as MGHDK and CDR2 as SYGVNS. The CDR3 is CASSESIAGVTDTQYF. The CDR3 coding sequence is TGTGCCAGCAGTGAATCGATAGCGGGAGTGACAGATACGCAGTATTTT. The entire variable domain, with the rest obtained from reference TRBV25-1 and TRBJ2-3, is as follows: EADIYQTPRYLVIGTGKKITLECSQTMGHDKMYWYQQDPGMELHLIHYSYGVNSTEKGDLSSESTVSRIRTEHFPLTLESARPSHTSQYLCASSESIAGVTDTQYFGPGTRLTVL.

The sample holds many counts of this clonotype. The chain joins TRBV4-1 to TRBJ2-5, with D maybe TRBD1 (6 bases). Trimming took 1 base from V and 2 from J, leaving 8 bases between them. This CDR3 is built from 14 residues. Germline V gene sequence: CDR1 MGHRA, CDR2 YSYEKL. Written as DNA, the CDR3 is TGCGCCAGCAGCCAAGGAGGGGGACAAGAGACCCAGTACTTC. Translation: CASSQGGGQETQYF.

The CDR3 nucleotides are TGCAGTGCTAATGCCGTCACTATTACAGATACGCAGTATTTT. Translating it yields CSANAVTITDTQYF. The rearrangement links TRBV20-1 to TRBJ2-3, with unresolved D. This CDR3 contains 14 residues. Deletions cut 4 bases from V and 3 bases from J, with 14 bases between. The germline CDR1 and CDR2 sequences are DFQATT and SNEGSKA (reference sequence).

This sequence joins TRBV21-1 and TRBJ2-1; the table's D call, TRBD2, has no DNA check behind it. TRBV21-1 is assigned pseudogene status. The CDR3 runs to 16 residues. In DNA, the CDR3 is TGTGCCAGCAGCTCCCGCAGGGGGAGGGGCGGGAATGAGCAGTTCTTC. Its protein product is CASSSRRGRGGNEQFF.

This clonotype has only a few counts. The V and J genes are TRBV7-8 and TRBJ2-5; D not certain. This CDR3 is built from 19 residues. Germline V gene lookup returns CDR1 SGHVS and CDR2 FQNEAQ. V gave up 0 bases and J gave up 2 bases, with 22 bases separating them. In nucleotides, the CDR3 is TGTGCCAGCAGCTTAGCGAAGGTTTTAAGGGCCGAACCTCAAGAGACCCAGTACTTC. Protein sequence: CASSLAKVLRAEPQETQYF.

This clonotype was picked up a small number of times. The chain employs TRBV7-2 and TRBJ1-2, with D perhaps TRBD1 (6 bases). Germline V gene sequence: CDR1 SGHTA, CDR2 FQGNSA. This CDR3 is built from 17 residues. The V gene lost 6 bases and the J gene lost 4 bases, with 24 bases spanning the gap. The chain's CDR3 is CASSPPRGGRATYGYTF. DNA of the CDR3: TGTGCCAGCAGTCCCCCGCGGGGGGGCAGGGCGACCTATGGCTACACCTTC.

The chain combines TRBV2 with TRBJ2-1; the D gene is possibly TRBD2 (6 bases). V was pared by 6 bases and J by 9 bases, with 21 bases between. Germline assignment: CDR1 SNHLY and CDR2 FYNNEI. The CDR3 has 15 amino acids. The CDR3 DNA follows: TGTGCCAGCAGGACTGAGCTTACTAGCTTCAGTGAGCAGTTCTTC. Amino acid sequence: CASRTELTSFSEQFF.

Points on this clonotype: At one end, the junction sequence differs from germline, possibly due to a read error. V and J are TRBV9 and TRBJ2-5; tentative D call: TRBD1 (5 bases). Germline-derived CDR1 and CDR2 are SGDLS and YYNGEE. The CDR3 has 16 amino acids. CDR3 protein: CASSVLQGSYQATQYF. The CDR3 DNA is TGTGCCAGCAGCGTATTGCAGGGCTCGTACCAAGCGACCCAGTACTTC.

The V gene is TRBV7-9, the J gene TRBJ2-5; D remains unclear. Per germline, CDR1 SEHNR and CDR2 FQNEAQ (reference sequence). The CDR3 is 17 amino acids. V lost 3 bases, J lost 2 bases, and 19 bases lay in between. CDR3 DNA: TGTGCCAGCAGCTTCTCAGCAGGTCGATTGGGACAAGAGACCCAGTACTTC. Its protein is CASSFSAGRLGQETQYF.

This clonotype has only a few counts. This chain uses TRBV20-1 with TRBJ2-3; possibly TRBD2 for D (7 bases). Germline lookup yields CDR1 DFQATT and CDR2 SNEGSKA (reference sequence). The CDR3 spans 14 residues. Trimming stripped 3 bases from V and 1 base from J, with 11 bases between. The CDR3, as DNA: TGCAGTGCTAGCATAGGGGGGGGCACAGATACGCAGTATTTT. This translates into CSASIGGGTDTQYF.

J is TRBJ2-1 and V is TRBV29-1; a weak D match, TRBD2 (6 bases). This CDR3 region has 15 residues. Germline assignment: CDR1 SQVTM and CDR2 ANQGSEA. V lost 0 bases to trimming and J lost 3 bases, with 12 bases between them. The CDR3 sequence is CSVEDRDLHYNEQFF. As DNA, the CDR3 is TGCAGCGTTGAAGACCGGGACTTGCACTACAATGAGCAGTTCTTC.

The gene calls are TRBV20-1 and TRBJ1-6; TRBD1 matches 10 bases. This CDR3 comprises 14 residues. Trimming cost V 4 bases and J 7 bases; bases outside gene matches: 4. Germline-derived CDR1 and CDR2 are DFQATT and SNEGSKA (reference sequence). The CDR3 loop is CSAKTTGGNSPLHF. The DNA of the CDR3 is TGCAGTGCTAAGACGACAGGGGGCAATTCACCCCTCCACTTT.

This clonotype has only a few counts. The rearrangement uses TRBV20-1 and TRBJ2-6; unclear D gene. Germline CDR1 and CDR2: DFQATT and SNEGSKA (reference sequence). V was cut by 4 bases and J by 4 bases, with 5 bases left in between. The CDR3 is 12 residues long. The CDR3 DNA follows: TGCAGTGCTAAGGTGGGGGCCAACGTCCTGACTTTC. Its translation is CSAKVGANVLTF.